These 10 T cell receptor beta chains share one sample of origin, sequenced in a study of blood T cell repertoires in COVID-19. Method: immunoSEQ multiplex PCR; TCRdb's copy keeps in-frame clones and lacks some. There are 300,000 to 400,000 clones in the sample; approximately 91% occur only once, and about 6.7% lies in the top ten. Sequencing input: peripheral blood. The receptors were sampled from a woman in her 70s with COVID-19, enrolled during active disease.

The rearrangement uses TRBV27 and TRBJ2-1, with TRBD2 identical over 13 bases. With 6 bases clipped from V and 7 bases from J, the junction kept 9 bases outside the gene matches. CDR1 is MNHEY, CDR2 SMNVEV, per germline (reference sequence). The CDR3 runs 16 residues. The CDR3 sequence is CASRSLAGGVGNEQFF. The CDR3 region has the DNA TGTGCCAGCAGGTCACTAGCGGGGGGGGTTGGGAATGAGCAGTTCTTC.

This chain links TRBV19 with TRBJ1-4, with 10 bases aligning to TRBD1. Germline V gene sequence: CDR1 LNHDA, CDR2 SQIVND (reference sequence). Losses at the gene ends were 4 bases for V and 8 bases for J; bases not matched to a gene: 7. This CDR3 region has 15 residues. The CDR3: CASSTGTGASEKLFF. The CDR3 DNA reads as TGTGCCAGTAGTACGGGGACAGGGGCGTCCGAAAAACTGTTTTTT.

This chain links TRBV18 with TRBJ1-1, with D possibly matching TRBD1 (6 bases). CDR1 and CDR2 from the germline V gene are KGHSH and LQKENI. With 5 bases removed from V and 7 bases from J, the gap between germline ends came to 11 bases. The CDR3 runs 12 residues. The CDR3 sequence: CASSRQDGEAFF. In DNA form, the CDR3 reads TGTGCCAGCTCAAGACAGGACGGTGAAGCTTTCTTT.

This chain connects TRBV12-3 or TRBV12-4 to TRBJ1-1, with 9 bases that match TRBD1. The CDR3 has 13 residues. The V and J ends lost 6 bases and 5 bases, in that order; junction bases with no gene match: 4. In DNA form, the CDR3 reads TGTGCCAGCAGACAGGGGGCCGGGACTGAAGCTTTCTTT. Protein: CASRQGAGTEAFF.

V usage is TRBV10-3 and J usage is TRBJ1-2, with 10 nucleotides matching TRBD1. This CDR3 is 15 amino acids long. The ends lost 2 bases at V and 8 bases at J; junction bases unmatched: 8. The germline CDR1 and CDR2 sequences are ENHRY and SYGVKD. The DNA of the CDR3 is TGTGCCATCAGTGAGGTGACAGGGGGCCCGAGGGGCTACACCTTC. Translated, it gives CAISEVTGGPRGYTF.

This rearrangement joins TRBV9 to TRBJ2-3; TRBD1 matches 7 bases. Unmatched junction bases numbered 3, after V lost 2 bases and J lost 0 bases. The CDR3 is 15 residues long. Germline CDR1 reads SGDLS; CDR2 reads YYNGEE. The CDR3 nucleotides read TGTGCCAGCAGCGTTCGGGACAGCAGCACAGATACGCAGTATTTT. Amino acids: CASSVRDSSTDTQYF.

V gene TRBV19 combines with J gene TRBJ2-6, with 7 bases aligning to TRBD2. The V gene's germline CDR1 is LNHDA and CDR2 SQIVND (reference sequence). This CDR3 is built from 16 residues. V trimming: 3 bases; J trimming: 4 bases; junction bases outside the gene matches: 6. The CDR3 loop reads CASSISGRVGANVLTF. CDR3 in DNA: TGTGCCAGTAGTATTTCGGGGAGGGTCGGGGCCAACGTCCTGACTTTC. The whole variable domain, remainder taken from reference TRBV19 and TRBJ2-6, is DGGITQSPKYLFRKEGQNVTLSCEQNLNHDAMYWYRQDPGQGLRLIYYSQIVNDFQKGDIAEGYSVSREKKESFPLTVTSAQKNPTAFYLCASSISGRVGANVLTFGAGSRLTVL.

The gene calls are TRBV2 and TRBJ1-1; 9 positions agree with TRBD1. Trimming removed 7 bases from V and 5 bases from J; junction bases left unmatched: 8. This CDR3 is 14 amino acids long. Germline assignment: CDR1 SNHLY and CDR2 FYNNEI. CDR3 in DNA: TGTGCCAGCATAAGGGACAGGGCAGGGACTGAAGCTTTCTTT. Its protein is CASIRDRAGTEAFF.

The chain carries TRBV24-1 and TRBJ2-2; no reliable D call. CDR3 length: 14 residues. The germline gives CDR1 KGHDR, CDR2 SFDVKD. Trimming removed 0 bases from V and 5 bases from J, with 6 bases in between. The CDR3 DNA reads TGTGCCACCAGTGATTTGCCCGGGACCGGGGAGCTGTTTTTT. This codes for CATSDLPGTGELFF.

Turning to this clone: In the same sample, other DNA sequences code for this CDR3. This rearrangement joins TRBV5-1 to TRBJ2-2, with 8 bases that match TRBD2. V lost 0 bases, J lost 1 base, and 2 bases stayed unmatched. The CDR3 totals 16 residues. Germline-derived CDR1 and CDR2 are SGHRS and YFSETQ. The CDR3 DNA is TGCGCCAGCAGCTTGGGGCTAGCGGGGAACACCGGGGAGCTGTTTTTT. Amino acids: CASSLGLAGNTGELFF.